One sample yielded the 5 T cell receptor beta chains listed below, sequenced in a study of shared T cell receptors in the human thymus. Sequencing was performed with immunoSEQ multiplex PCR; in TCRdb, only in-frame clones are kept and a portion is missing. The sample shows more than 550,000 clones, over 75% of them seen only once. The sample also formed part of further work on human thymus T cells.

Input material: thymocytes. The origin of the receptors is a boy under two years old with a congenital heart defect.

The genes are TRBV6-6 and TRBJ2-3, with D possibly being TRBD1 (6 bases). The CDR3 is 14 amino acids. The V end was cut by 4 bases, the J end by 2 bases, with 10 bases between. CDR1 and CDR2 from the germline V gene are MNHNY and SVGAGI (reference sequence). CDR3 DNA: TGTGCCAGCAGTTTCCGGGACAACACAGATACGCAGTATTTT. It specifies CASSFRDNTDTQYF.

The chain carries TRBV28 and TRBJ2-7; perhaps TRBD1 as D (5 bases). Germline V gene sequence: CDR1 MDHEN, CDR2 SYDVKM. Trimming left V 3 bases short and J 7 bases short, with 13 bases between. The length of the CDR3 is 13 residues. CDR3 residues: CASSFFGALEQYF. CDR3 bases: TGTGCCAGCAGTTTCTTTGGGGCATTAGAGCAGTACTTC.

The genes are TRBV4-2 and TRBJ1-4, with D uncertain. Germline values: CDR1 LGHNA, CDR2 YNFKEQ. The CDR3 has 13 amino acids. The V end was cut by 1 base, the J end by 11 bases, with 11 bases between. The CDR3 reads CASSQAVAAKLFF. CDR3 in DNA: TGTGCCAGCAGCCAAGCGGTCGCCGCTAAACTGTTTTTT.

The rearrangement joins TRBV27 to TRBJ2-1; 8 positions match TRBD1. J lost 3 bases, V lost 0 bases, and 7 bases had no gene match. Germline CDR1 is MNHEY and CDR2 is SMNVEV (reference sequence). The CDR3 covers 17 residues. This CDR3 reads CASSLSIAGGDYNEQFF. The CDR3 nucleotides read TGTGCCAGCAGTTTATCGATTGCAGGGGGCGACTACAATGAGCAGTTCTTC.

The rearrangement uses TRBV15 and TRBJ2-5; possibly TRBD2 for D (6 bases). Germline-derived CDR1 and CDR2 are LNHNV and YYDKDF (reference sequence). The CDR3 contains 15 residues. Deletions cut 2 bases from V and 2 bases from J, with 12 bases between. CDR3 DNA sequence: TGTGCCACCAGCAGACCCGCGGGGATTCAAGAGACCCAGTACTTC. Encoded protein: CATSRPAGIQETQYF. Based on the CDR3 plus reference TRBV15 and TRBJ2-5, the full variable domain is DAMVIQNPRYQVTQFGKPVTLSCSQTLNHNVMYWYQQKSSQAPKLLFHYYDKDFNNEADTPDNFQSRRPNTSFCFLDIRSPGLGDTAMYLCATSRPAGIQETQYFGPGTRLLVL.